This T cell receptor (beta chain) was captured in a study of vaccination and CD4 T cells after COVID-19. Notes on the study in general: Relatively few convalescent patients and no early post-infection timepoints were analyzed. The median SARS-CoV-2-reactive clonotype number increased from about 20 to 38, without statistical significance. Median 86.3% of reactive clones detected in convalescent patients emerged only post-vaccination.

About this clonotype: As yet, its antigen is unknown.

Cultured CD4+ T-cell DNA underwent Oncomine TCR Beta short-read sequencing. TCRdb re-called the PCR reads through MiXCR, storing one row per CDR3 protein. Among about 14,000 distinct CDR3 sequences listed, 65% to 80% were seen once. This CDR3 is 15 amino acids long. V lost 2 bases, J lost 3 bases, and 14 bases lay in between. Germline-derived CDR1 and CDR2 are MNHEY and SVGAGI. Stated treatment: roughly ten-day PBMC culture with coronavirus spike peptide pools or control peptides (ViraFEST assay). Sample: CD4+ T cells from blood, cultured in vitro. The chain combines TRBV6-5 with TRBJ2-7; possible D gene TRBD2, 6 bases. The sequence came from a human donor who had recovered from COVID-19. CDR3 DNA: TGTGCCAGCAGTTACGGGGGAGTGGAGGGCTACGAGCAGTACTTC. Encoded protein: CASSYGGVEGYEQYF.